This T cell receptor beta chain comes out of a study of cytomegalovirus exposure and HLA in healthy donors. Study-wide findings and caveats: Common viral pathogens (according to a later analysis) appeared linked to several of the most significant clusters. In vitro data verified a few CMV-associated chains as specific for CMV antigens. Within a later analysis, the majority of CMV-associated TCR beta chains appeared HLA-restricted.

This clone appeared a single time. The antigen remains undetermined. 60 Vbeta and 13 Jbeta primers were used in PCR. Assay used: immunoSEQ multiplex PCR; TCRdb lists only in-frame clones, some missing. The table records 200,000 or so clones, over 70% of them present only once. The clonotype comes from a man aged 25 to 45 in good health and CMV-seronegative. Sequencing was carried out using PBMCs.

The CDR3 DNA reads as TGCGCCAGCAGCTCGACAGGGCCCTGGGAGACCCAGTACTTC. It codes for CASSSTGPWETQYF. The chain uses TRBV5-1 and TRBJ2-5; TRBD1 matches at 7 bases. In germline, CDR1 is SGHRS, CDR2 YFSETQ. V was clipped by 3 bases and J by 5 bases; unmatched bases: 7. The length of the CDR3 is 14 residues.